The 32 T cell receptor beta chains listed next were all sequenced from one sample in a study of shared clonotypes between healthy human individuals (dated by TCRdb to about 2020). CD8 naive samples were CD45RO-negative cells positively selected for CCR7, giving a CD45RA+CCR7+ population that excluded TemRA cells. The method behind the library was the immunoSEQ multiplex PCR assay. Held by TCRdb, this immuneACCESS table contains in-frame sequences only and omits some clones. Under half of the omission traces to an unresolved V gene where checked; the cause of the rest is unknown. In all, the sample holds about 2 million clones, and about 95% of those were seen once. In total, the top ten clones hold 0.85% to 1.3% of the sample. The sample taken for sequencing was naive CD8+ T cells sorted from blood. The cell subset or site label corresponds to: CD45RA+CCR7+. The receptors were sampled from a man aged 18 to 29 in good health.

This clone was detected once. This chain's CDR3 is CASSLHGQGVFYEQYF. The CDR3 DNA follows: TGTGCCAGCAGCCTTCACGGGCAGGGCGTGTTTTACGAGCAGTACTTC. V and J are TRBV13 and TRBJ2-7; possible D gene TRBD1, 5 bases. The CDR3 is 16 residues long. V lost 5 bases, J lost 4 bases, and 21 bases lay in between. Germline CDR1 is PRHDT and CDR2 is FYEKMQ (reference sequence).

V gene TRBV4-2 combines with J gene TRBJ2-1; D is uncertain. The CDR3 is made up of 13 amino acids. Between the trimmed V and J ends, which lost 1 base and 8 bases, there was a span of 9 bases. Germline V gene sequence: CDR1 LGHNA, CDR2 YNFKEQ. CDR3 sequence: CASSQVRMDEQFF. The CDR3 region has the DNA TGTGCCAGCAGCCAAGTTCGTATGGATGAGCAGTTCTTC.

J is TRBJ1-5 and V is TRBV6-5; D gene ambiguous. The CDR3 loop spans 11 amino acids. V was shortened by 10 bases and J by 3 bases, with 7 bases between the two germline ends. CDR1 MNHEY and CDR2 SVGAGI come from the germline V gene. Here the CDR3 DNA reads TGTGCCACCGGGTACAATCAGCCCCAGCATTTT. This translates into CATGYNQPQHF.

The sample holds one count of this clone. This chain joins TRBV5-4 and TRBJ1-6; tentatively, D is TRBD1 (6 bases). The germline V gene has CDR1 SGHNT and CDR2 YYREEE (reference sequence). This CDR3 contains 13 residues. V lost 9 bases and J lost 6, with 13 bases in between. The CDR3 loop reads CATSGTTNSPLHF. For the CDR3, the DNA is TGTGCCACTTCCGGGACAACTAATTCACCCCTCCACTTT.

The chain combines TRBV10-2 with TRBJ2-1; TRBD1 might be the D (7 bases). The CDR3 runs 15 residues. V was cut by 2 bases and J by 4 bases, with 12 bases left in between. Germline-derived CDR1 and CDR2 are WSHSY and SAAADI. The CDR3 spells CASSEGQGGYNEQFF. In nucleotides, the CDR3 is TGCGCCAGCAGTGAGGGGCAGGGGGGTTACAATGAGCAGTTCTTC.

V is TRBV2 and J is TRBJ1-5; D gene unclear. V lost 7 bases to trimming and J lost 0 bases, with 10 bases between them. Germline V gives CDR1 SNHLY, CDR2 FYNNEI. The CDR3 contains 14 residues. CDR3 sequence (DNA): TGTGCCAGCACCACAGCCGATAGCAATCAGCCCCAGCATTTT. Translation: CASTTADSNQPQHF.

The chain links TRBV5-5 to TRBJ2-7, with a weak D call TRBD2 (5 bases). The CDR3 covers 14 residues. In germline, CDR1 is SGHKS, CDR2 YYEKEE (reference sequence). Trimming removed 0 bases at V and 6 bases at J, with 13 bases between. CDR3 loop: CASSLVSGGFEQYF. The CDR3 region has the DNA TGTGCCAGCAGCTTGGTTTCAGGAGGTTTCGAGCAGTACTTC.

This clone has just one count. The chain combines TRBV28 with TRBJ2-2, with 8 nucleotides matching TRBD1. The germline CDR1 and CDR2 sequences are MDHEN and SYDVKM. V was clipped by 5 bases and J by 7 bases; unmatched bases: 6. The CDR3 length is 14 residues. The CDR3 is CASSMDRVVGELFF. The CDR3 DNA reads TGTGCCAGCAGTATGGACAGGGTGGTCGGGGAGCTGTTTTTT. Combining the CDR3 with reference TRBV28 and TRBJ2-2 gives the whole variable domain DVKVTQSSRYLVKRTGEKVFLECVQDMDHENMFWYRQDPGLGLRLIYFSYDVKMKEKGDIPEGYSVSREKKERFSLILESASTNQTSMYLCASSMDRVVGELFFGEGSRLTVL.

The chain couples TRBV6-5 to TRBJ1-6, with 8 nucleotides matching TRBD1. CDR1 MNHEY and CDR2 SVGAGI come from the germline V gene. This CDR3 spans 14 amino acids. The J segment lost 7 bases and the V segment lost 7 bases, leaving 6 bases of the junction unmatched. The CDR3 DNA reads TGTGCCAGCAATCGACAGGGGATGAATTCACCCCTCCACTTT. Translating gives CASNRQGMNSPLHF.

The chain couples TRBV25-1 to TRBJ2-7; 7 bases are shared with TRBD2. The length of the CDR3 is 15 residues. Germline CDR1 reads MGHDK; CDR2 reads SYGVNS. V shed 3 bases and J 3 bases; nucleotides not matched to a gene: 8. The CDR3 bases are TGTGCCAGCAGTGACTCGACTAGCCGATACTACGAGCAGTACTTC. This gives the protein CASSDSTSRYYEQYF.

This rearrangement joins TRBV27 to TRBJ2-3, with D hard to call. The CDR3 runs to 16 residues. V gave up 1 base and J gave up 3 bases, with 14 bases separating them. The V gene's germline CDR1 is MNHEY and CDR2 SMNVEV (reference sequence). CDR3 sequence (DNA): TGTGCCAGCAGTTTATTTTACACGGAAAGGACAGATACGCAGTATTTT. It specifies CASSLFYTERTDTQYF.

This sequence joins TRBV7-9 and TRBJ2-2; D call uncertain. Germline values: CDR1 SEHNR, CDR2 FQNEAQ (reference sequence). V lost 2 bases and J lost 6, with 16 bases in between. The CDR3 is 16 residues long. In DNA, the CDR3 is TGTGCCAGCAGCTTATCGCTAGGCCCGGCCTCCGGGGAGCTGTTTTTT. Translated: CASSLSLGPASGELFF.

The chain has TRBV5-6 and TRBJ2-7; D is perhaps TRBD2 (6 bases). V lost 2 bases and J lost 5, with 14 bases in between. Germline V gives CDR1 SGHDT, CDR2 YYEEEE. CDR3 length: 14 amino acids. The CDR3 region has the DNA TGTGCCAGCAGCTTTACGGGAGAGGGAGACGAGCAGTACTTC. This codes for CASSFTGEGDEQYF.

V and J are TRBV19 and TRBJ1-5; TRBD1 aligns across 10 bases. V was clipped by 5 bases and J by 6 bases; unmatched bases: 4. Germline V CDR1 and CDR2: LNHDA, SQIVND (reference sequence). This CDR3 contains 14 residues. The CDR3 sequence: CASSHRDRGQPQHF. The CDR3 DNA follows: TGTGCCAGTAGTCACCGGGACAGGGGTCAGCCCCAGCATTTT.

The V call is TRBV5-4, the J call TRBJ1-1; D perhaps matches TRBD1 (5 bases). CDR3 length equals 13 residues. Looked up from germline, CDR1 is SGHNT and CDR2 is YYREEE (reference sequence). CDR3 nucleotides: TGTGCTAACAGCTTCGGGGGGAACACTGAAGCTTTCTTT. It specifies CANSFGGNTEAFF.

The V call is TRBV7-8, the J call TRBJ2-2; D uncertain. The length of the CDR3 is 12 residues. With 5 bases removed from V and 6 bases from J, the gap between germline ends came to 7 bases. Germline CDR1 reads SGHVS; CDR2 reads FQNEAQ. DNA of the CDR3: TGTGCCAGCAGCCCGCCCCCCGGGGAGCTGTTTTTT. Amino acids: CASSPPPGELFF.

CDR3 loop: CASSGWDRGLKGYTF. The CDR3 DNA sequence: TGTGCCAGCAGTGGATGGGACAGGGGGCTTAAGGGCTACACCTTC. The chain combines TRBV6-1 with TRBJ1-2, with 12 positions matching TRBD1. The CDR3 sequence is 15 residues long. V lost 4 bases, J lost 8 bases, and 8 bases stayed unmatched. Germline V CDR1 and CDR2: MNHNS, SASEGT.

The chain carries TRBV25-1 and TRBJ2-7, with 7 nucleotides matching TRBD2. The CDR3 is made up of 13 amino acids. Germline assignment: CDR1 MGHDK and CDR2 SYGVNS. The V and J ends lost 0 bases and 4 bases, in that order; junction bases with no gene match: 0. As DNA, the CDR3 is TGTGCCAGCAGTGAATACGGGAGGTACGAGCAGTACTTC. Protein sequence: CASSEYGRYEQYF.

The V gene is TRBV4-1, the J gene TRBJ1-4; no clear D. The length of the CDR3 is 14 residues. Trimming left V 0 bases short and J 8 bases short, with 10 bases between. Germline CDR1 is MGHRA and CDR2 is YSYEKL. For the CDR3, the DNA is TGCGCCAGCAGCCAAGAGACACCGGGAGAAAAACTGTTTTTT. Translated: CASSQETPGEKLFF.

The gene calls are TRBV7-8 and TRBJ2-1; 12 bases match TRBD2. The CDR3 extends over 17 amino acids. V trimming: 1 base; J trimming: 7 bases; junction bases outside the gene matches: 8. From germline, CDR1 is SGHVS and CDR2 FQNEAQ. CDR3 region: CASSLGLAGGPWNEQFF. As DNA, the CDR3 is TGTGCCAGCAGCTTAGGTCTAGCGGGAGGGCCCTGGAATGAGCAGTTCTTC. Filled out from reference TRBV7-8 and TRBJ2-1, the complete variable domain reads GAGVSQSPRYKVAKRGQDVALRCDPISGHVSLFWYQQALGQGPEFLTYFQNEAQLDKSGLPSDRFFAERPEGSVSTLKIQRTQQEDSAVYLCASSLGLAGGPWNEQFFGPGTRLTVL.

The chain has TRBV7-8 and TRBJ2-5; no clear D gene. Trimming removed 3 bases at V and 5 bases at J, with 16 bases between. The V gene's germline CDR1 is SGHVS and CDR2 FQNEAQ. The CDR3 consists of 15 residues. The CDR3 DNA reads as TGTGCCAGCAGCTTGCTGGGCCATGCCGTCGAGACCCAGTACTTC. Translation: CASSLLGHAVETQYF.

The chain has TRBV7-9 and TRBJ2-7; D not certain. The V end was cut by 8 bases, the J end by 0 bases, with 11 bases between. CDR3 size: 13 residues. Germline CDR1 and CDR2: SEHNR and FQNEAQ (reference sequence). CDR3 DNA sequence: TGTGCCAGCGGTCCGTCCAGCTCCTACGAGCAGTACTTC. Amino acid sequence: CASGPSSSYEQYF.

The V and J genes are TRBV5-1 and TRBJ2-3, with a tentative D call TRBD1 (5 bases). The CDR3 has 16 residues. Germline V gene data show CDR1 as SGHRS and CDR2 as YFSETQ. Trimming removed 4 bases from V and 1 base from J, with 16 bases in between. CDR3 in DNA: TGCGCCAGCAGCCCACTCGGTGGGGCTGGCACAGATACGCAGTATTTT. Amino acid sequence: CASSPLGGAGTDTQYF. The full variable domain, completed using reference TRBV5-1 and TRBJ2-3, is KAGVTQTPRYLIKTRGQQVTLSCSPISGHRSVSWYQQTPGQGLQFLFEYFSETQRNKGNFPGRFSGRQFSNSRSEMNVSTLELGDSALYLCASSPLGGAGTDTQYFGPGTRLTVL.

The chain recombines TRBV4-1 with TRBJ1-2; D remains ambiguous. CDR3 size: 15 residues. Trimming removed 0 bases at V and 2 bases at J, with 10 bases between. Germline CDR1 is MGHRA and CDR2 is YSYEKL. The CDR3 protein is CASSQEPGNNYGYTF. The CDR3, as DNA: TGCGCCAGCAGCCAAGAACCGGGAAACAACTATGGCTACACCTTC.

The chain is built from TRBV7-6 and TRBJ2-5, with D uncertain. The germline CDR1 and CDR2 sequences are SGHVS and FNYEAQ. This CDR3 is 16 amino acids long. The V end lost 3 bases, the J end lost 2 bases, and 16 bases lay between the germline ends. CDR3 bases: TGTGCCAGCAGCTTCTATCCCCCCACTTCGCAAGAGACCCAGTACTTC. Its translation: CASSFYPPTSQETQYF.

The chain joins TRBV5-1 to TRBJ2-3, with 7 bases that match TRBD2. The CDR3 has 17 amino acids. The trim removed 4 bases at V and 0 bases at J, leaving 11 bases unmatched. The V gene's germline CDR1 is SGHRS and CDR2 YFSETQ. CDR3 sequence reads: CASSGLLAGYSTDTQYF. CDR3 bases: TGCGCCAGCAGCGGACTTTTAGCGGGCTATAGCACAGATACGCAGTATTTT.

This clone was seen only once. The rearrangement joins TRBV7-9 to TRBJ2-3; D gene uncertain. The CDR3 is made up of 15 amino acids. Trimming took off 6 bases at V and 0 bases at J, with 13 bases between the two ends. Germline V gives CDR1 SEHNR, CDR2 FQNEAQ (reference sequence). The CDR3 loop reads CASRKMGDSTDTQYF. As DNA, the CDR3 is TGTGCCAGCAGGAAAATGGGCGATAGCACAGATACGCAGTATTTT. Together with reference TRBV7-9 and TRBJ2-3, the CDR3 gives the full variable domain: DTGVSQNPRHKITKRGQNVTFRCDPISEHNRLYWYRQTLGQGPEFLTYFQNEAQLEKSRLLSDRFSAERPKGSFSTLEIQRTEQGDSAMYLCASRKMGDSTDTQYFGPGTRLTVL.

V usage is TRBV27 and J usage is TRBJ2-7; TRBD2 is a possible D gene (5 bases). V lost 3 bases to trimming and J lost 1 base, with 13 bases between them. The germline V gene encodes CDR1 MNHEY and CDR2 SMNVEV (reference sequence). CDR3 size: 15 residues. The CDR3 loop is CASSFGGKASYEQYF. The CDR3 coding sequence is TGTGCCAGCAGTTTTGGAGGAAAGGCGTCCTACGAGCAGTACTTC.

V is TRBV7-8 and J is TRBJ2-7; 13 positions match TRBD2. In germline, CDR1 is SGHVS, CDR2 FQNEAQ. J lost 1 base, V lost 9 bases, and 12 bases had no gene match. The CDR3 sequence is 17 residues long. The CDR3 loop reads CASSLGLAGAQSYEQYF. As DNA, the CDR3 is TGTGCCAGTTCATTAGGACTAGCGGGAGCTCAGTCCTACGAGCAGTACTTC.

The chain recombines TRBV6-5 with TRBJ2-7; 8 nucleotides line up with TRBD1. J was trimmed by 3 bases and V by 0 bases; bases with no gene match: 4. The CDR3 totals 15 residues. The germline V gene has CDR1 MNHEY and CDR2 SVGAGI. The CDR3 is CASSYSTGVRYEQYF. The CDR3 DNA is TGTGCCAGCAGTTACTCGACAGGGGTACGCTACGAGCAGTACTTC.

This chain links TRBV9 with TRBJ2-3; D unresolved. The germline V gene has CDR1 SGDLS and CDR2 YYNGEE. Trimming pared 4 bases from V and 2 bases from J, leaving 8 bases between. This CDR3 is 13 amino acids long. The DNA of the CDR3 is TGTGCCAGCAGCCCAACCCACACAGATACGCAGTATTTT. It codes for CASSPTHTDTQYF. The variable domain in full, completed from reference TRBV9 and TRBJ2-3, reads DSGVTQTPKHLITATGQRVTLRCSPRSGDLSVYWYQQSLDQGLQFLIQYYNGEERAKGNILERFSAQQFPDLHSELNLSSLELGDSALYFCASSPTHTDTQYFGPGTRLTVL.

V and J are TRBV9 and TRBJ2-7, with TRBD2 matching over 7 bases. Per the germline V gene, CDR1 is SGDLS and CDR2 is YYNGEE. V lost 1 base and J lost 3; bases outside the gene matches: 7. The CDR3 consists of 15 residues. The CDR3 sequence is CASSVSGTSVYEQYF. The CDR3 bases are TGTGCCAGCAGCGTATCCGGAACTAGCGTCTACGAGCAGTACTTC.